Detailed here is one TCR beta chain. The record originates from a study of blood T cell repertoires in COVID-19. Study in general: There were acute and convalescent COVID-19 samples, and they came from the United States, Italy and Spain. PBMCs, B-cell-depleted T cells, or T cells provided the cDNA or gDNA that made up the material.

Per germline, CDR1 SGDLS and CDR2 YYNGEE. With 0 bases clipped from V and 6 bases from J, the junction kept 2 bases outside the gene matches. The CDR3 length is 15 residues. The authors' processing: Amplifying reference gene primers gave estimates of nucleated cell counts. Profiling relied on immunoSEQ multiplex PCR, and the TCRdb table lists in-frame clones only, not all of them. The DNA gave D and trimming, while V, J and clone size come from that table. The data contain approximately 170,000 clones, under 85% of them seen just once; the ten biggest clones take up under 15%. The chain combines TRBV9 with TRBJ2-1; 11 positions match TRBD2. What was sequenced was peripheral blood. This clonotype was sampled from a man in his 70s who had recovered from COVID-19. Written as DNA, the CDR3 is TGTGCCAGCAGCGTAGCTAGCGGGAGGCGCAATGAGCAGTTCTTC. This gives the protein CASSVASGRRNEQFF. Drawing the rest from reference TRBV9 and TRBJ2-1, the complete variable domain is DSGVTQTPKHLITATGQRVTLRCSPRSGDLSVYWYQQSLDQGLQFLIQYYNGEERAKGNILERFSAQQFPDLHSELNLSSLELGDSALYFCASSVASGRRNEQFFGPGTRLTVL.